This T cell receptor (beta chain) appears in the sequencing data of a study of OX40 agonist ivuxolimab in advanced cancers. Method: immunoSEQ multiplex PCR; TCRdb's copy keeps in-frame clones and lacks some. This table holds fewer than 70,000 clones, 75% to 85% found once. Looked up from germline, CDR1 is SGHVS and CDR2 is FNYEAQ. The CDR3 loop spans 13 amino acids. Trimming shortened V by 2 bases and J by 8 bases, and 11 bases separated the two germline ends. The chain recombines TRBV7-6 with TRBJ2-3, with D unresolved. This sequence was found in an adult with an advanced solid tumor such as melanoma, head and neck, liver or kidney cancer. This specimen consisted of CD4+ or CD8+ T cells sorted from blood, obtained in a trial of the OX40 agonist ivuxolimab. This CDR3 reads CASSLLSPGTQYF. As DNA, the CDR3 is TGTGCCAGCAGCTTACTATCTCCGGGTACGCAGTATTTT.